This note documents a single TCR beta chain sequence. The treatment was: roughly 19 received Ad26.COV2.S at low or high dose, single or two shots; several received placebo; per-sample allocation not given. Vaccine and placebo recipients were sampled on day 63 after the first injection. Assay: immunoSEQ multiplex PCR; the TCRdb copy retains only in-frame clones and omits some. The table has some 480,000 clones, around nine tenths seen once. These data belong to a study of Ad26.COV2.S vaccination and SARS-CoV-2 variants. The receptor's source is a person aged 18-60 years who received the Ad26.COV2.S COVID-19 vaccine or a placebo. The starting material was peripheral blood, obtained in a trial of Ad26.COV2.S vaccine versus placebo.

DNA of the CDR3: TGTGCCAGCAGTTACAGGACGAGGGCTTTCTTT. It codes for CASSYRTRAFF. The chain employs TRBV5-5 and TRBJ1-1; a weak D match, TRBD1 (5 bases). This CDR3 contains 11 residues. Germline V gene sequence: CDR1 SGHKS, CDR2 YYEKEE (reference sequence). The V gene lost 5 bases and the J gene lost 11 bases, with 13 bases spanning the gap.